What follows is one T cell receptor (beta chain) and its context. Original handling: From reference gene primer amplification, estimates of nucleated cell counts were derived. Method: immunoSEQ multiplex PCR; TCRdb's copy keeps in-frame clones and lacks some. V and J calls and clone size are as listed in that table; D and trimming were resolved from the DNA. The data contain approximately 330,000 clones, 88% of them singletons. The data were taken from a study of blood T cell repertoires in COVID-19. Study summary: COVID-19 samples collected from the United States, Italy and Spain covered acute and convalescent phases. PBMCs, B-cell-depleted T cells, or T cells were the source of the cDNA or gDNA that made up the material.

V lost 7 bases, J lost 5 bases, and 14 bases lay in between. The V gene's germline CDR1 is ENHRY and CDR2 SYGVKD. The CDR3 totals 13 residues. The gene calls are TRBV10-3 and TRBJ2-5, with TRBD1 as a possible D gene (6 bases). Sequenced: peripheral blood. The origin of this receptor is a woman aged 45-65 years with active or convalescent COVID-19. The CDR3 loop is CAIMAGAGETQYF. The DNA of the CDR3 is TGTGCCATCATGGCAGGGGCAGGGGAGACCCAGTACTTC.